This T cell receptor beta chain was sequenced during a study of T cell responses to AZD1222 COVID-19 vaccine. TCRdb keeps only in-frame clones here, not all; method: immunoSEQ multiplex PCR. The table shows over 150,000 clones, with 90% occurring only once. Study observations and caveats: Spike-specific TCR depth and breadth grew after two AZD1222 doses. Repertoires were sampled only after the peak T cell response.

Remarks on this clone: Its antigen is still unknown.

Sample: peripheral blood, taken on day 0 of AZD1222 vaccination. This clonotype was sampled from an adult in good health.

The CDR3 coding sequence is TGTGCCAGCAGCCCCCCGGGGGCGACTAATGAAAAACTGTTTTTT. It translates to CASSPPGATNEKLFF. J is TRBJ1-4 and V is TRBV7-2; D might be TRBD1 (6 bases). Germline CDR1 and CDR2: SGHTA and FQGNSA. The CDR3 contains 15 residues. With 5 bases removed from V and 2 bases from J, the gap between germline ends came to 12 bases.